This TCR beta chain stems from a study of cytomegalovirus exposure and HLA in healthy donors. This clone was seen a few times. The PCR had 60 Vbeta and 13 Jbeta primers. The assay was immunoSEQ multiplex PCR, and TCRdb's table has in-frame clones only and misses some. This table has over 150,000 clones, roughly 78% appearing once. V shed 6 bases and J shed 5 bases, with 14 bases lying between them. Germline CDR1 reads SNHLY; CDR2 reads FYNNEI. The CDR3 has 14 amino acids. The rearrangement links TRBV2 to TRBJ1-5; D is uncertain. The receptor's source is a man between 35 and 55 years old in good health and CMV-seronegative. Sequencing was performed on PBMCs. CDR3 nucleotides: TGTGCCAGCAGCCGTCGCGGGAGGGATCAGCCCCAGCATTTT. This encodes CASSRRGRDQPQHF.